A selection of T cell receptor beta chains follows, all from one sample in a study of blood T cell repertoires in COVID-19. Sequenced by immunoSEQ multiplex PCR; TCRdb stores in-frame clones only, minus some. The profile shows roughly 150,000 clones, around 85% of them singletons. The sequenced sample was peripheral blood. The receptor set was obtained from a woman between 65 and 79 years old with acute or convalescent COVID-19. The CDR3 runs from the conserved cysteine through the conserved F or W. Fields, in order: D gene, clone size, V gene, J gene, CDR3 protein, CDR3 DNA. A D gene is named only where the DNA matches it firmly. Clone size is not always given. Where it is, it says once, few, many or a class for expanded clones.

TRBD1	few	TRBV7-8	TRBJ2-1	CASSPPDRGPEQFF	TGTGCCAGCAGCCCACCAGACAGGGGTCCTGAGCAGTTCTTC
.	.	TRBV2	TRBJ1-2	CASSGAGRTGYTF	TGTGCCAGCAGTGGGGCGGGACGGACGGGGTACACCTTC
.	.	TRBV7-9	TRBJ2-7	CASSSGRPEQYF	TGTGCCAGCAGCTCTGGCCGCCCCGAGCAGTACTTC
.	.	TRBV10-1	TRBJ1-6	CASSPSLENSPLHF	TGCGCCAGCAGCCCCTCGTTGGAGAATTCACCCCTCCACTTT
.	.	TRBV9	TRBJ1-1	CASSVGQMNTEAFF	TGTGCCAGCAGCGTAGGACAGATGAACACTGAAGCTTTCTTT
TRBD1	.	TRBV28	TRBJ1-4	CASSLPGQGNEKLFF	TGTGCCAGCAGTCTACCGGGACAGGGGAACGAAAAACTGTTTTTT
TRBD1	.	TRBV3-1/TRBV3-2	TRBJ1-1	CASSRAGGTEAFF	TGTGCCAGCAGCCGGGCAGGGGGCACTGAAGCTTTCTTT
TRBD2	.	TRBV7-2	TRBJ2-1	CASSRTSPGYNEQFF	TGTGCCAGCAGTCGGACTAGCCCTGGATACAATGAGCAGTTCTTC
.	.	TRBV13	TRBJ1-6	CASTITPKQGPGSPLHF	TGTGCCAGCACCATCACACCGAAACAGGGACCTGGATCACCCCTCCACTTT
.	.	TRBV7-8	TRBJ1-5	CASSLAEVTFSNQPQHF	TGTGCCAGCAGCTTAGCAGAGGTGACTTTTAGCAATCAGCCCCAGCATTTT
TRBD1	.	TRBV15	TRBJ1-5	CATSRDSRQGVVGNQPQHF	TGTGCCACCAGCAGAGATTCCCGACAGGGGGTTGTCGGCAATCAGCCCCAGCATTTT
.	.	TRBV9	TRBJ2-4	CASSRSEGNIQYF	TGTGCCAGCAGCCGTTCTGAGGGAAACATTCAGTACTTC
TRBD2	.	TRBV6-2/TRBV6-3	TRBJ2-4	CASSYPSWVAGGQAKNIQYF	TGTGCCAGCAGTTACCCTAGCTGGGTAGCGGGAGGCCAAGCCAAAAACATTCAGTACTTC
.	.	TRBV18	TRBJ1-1	CASSPQLPRGNTEAFF	TGTGCCAGCTCACCCCAACTCCCCCGGGGGAACACTGAAGCTTTCTTT
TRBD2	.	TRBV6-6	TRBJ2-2	CASSYSTSAGELFF	TGTGCCAGCAGTTACTCCACTAGCGCCGGGGAGCTGTTTTTT
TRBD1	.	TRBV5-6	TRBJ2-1	CASSGLGQGAYNEQFF	TGTGCCAGCAGCGGTCTGGGACAGGGGGCCTACAATGAGCAGTTCTTC
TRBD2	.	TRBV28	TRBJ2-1	CASSLAGESYNEQFF	TGTGCCAGCAGTTTGGCGGGAGAATCCTACAATGAGCAGTTCTTC
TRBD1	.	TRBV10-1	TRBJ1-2	CASSESGQGEVPDYGYTF	TGCGCCAGCAGTGAGTCGGGACAGGGTGAAGTTCCCGACTATGGCTACACCTTC
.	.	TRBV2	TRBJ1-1	CASSDRGHYTEAFF	TGTGCCAGCAGTGATCGGGGACACTACACTGAAGCTTTCTTT
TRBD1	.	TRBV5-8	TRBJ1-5	CASSQLRGPNQPQHF	TGTGCCAGCAGCCAGCTCAGGGGGCCGAATCAGCCCCAGCATTTT
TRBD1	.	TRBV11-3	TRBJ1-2	CASSFPGTEEATKPYGYTF	TGTGCCAGCAGCTTCCCCGGGACAGAGGAAGCAACAAAACCCTATGGCTACACCTTC
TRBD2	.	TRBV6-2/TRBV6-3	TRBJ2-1	CASSYSYLAGAYNEQFF	TGTGCCAGCAGTTACTCGTACTTAGCGGGAGCCTACAATGAGCAGTTCTTC